This TCR beta chain was recorded in a study of regulatory T cells in long-lasting Graves disease (dated by TCRdb to 2020 to 2023). Concerning the study at large: Antithyroid drugs had been taken for less than 3 months by newly diagnosed Graves' disease patients. TCR sequencing covered approximately 13 persistent and 20 newly diagnosed Graves' disease patients, around 33 samples in total. The study took place in China and was registered as a clinical trial. This study used TCR sequencing and RNA sequencing of peripheral blood to compare persistent Graves' disease patients against newly diagnosed Graves' disease patients. Study-wide conclusions, independent of this receptor: Only peripheral blood was studied, because thyroid tissue, the primary lesion, was inaccessible. The authors noted that the small sample size was a limitation that may lower accuracy. Sequencing and analysis were limited to the TCR beta chain. A larger number of public clonotypes was shared among persistent patients (approximately 3,000) than among newly diagnosed patients (roughly 970). Compared with newly diagnosed patients, persistent Graves' disease patients had lower TCR Shannon entropy and fewer highly expanded clones, which suggests clonal expansion.

The time point label for this specimen denotes: newly diagnosed GD, antithyroid drugs for less than 3 months. For both TCR sequencing and RNA sequencing, RNA was extracted from PBMCs using TRIzol. The diagnosis of Graves' disease followed American Thyroid Association guidelines. Patients were recruited from an endocrinology department in Xi'an, China. Each patient gave approximately 10 milliliters of peripheral blood, collected in an EDTA anticoagulant tube. PBMCs were isolated by Ficoll Paque Plus density gradient separation without further T cell sorting. RNA quality was checked with an Agilent 2100 Bioanalyzer and agarose gel, and concentration with a NanoDrop 2000. In this sample, this clonotype turned up many times. What antigen it recognizes has not been identified. Base qualities are not recorded, but no much larger clone differs from it by a single base. Receptor libraries were prepared by multiplex PCR. Sequencing was performed on an Illumina HiSeq 4000. TCR beta libraries were built with iRepertoire HTBI primers and Arm-PCR amplification of CDR3 regions. Before sequencing, the PCR products underwent gel purification. As for the original processing: Across samples, 62 TRBV and roughly 15 TRBJ segments were identified and used for gene usage analysis of CDR3 amino acid clonotypes. COPE and FqMerger were used to merge the filtered high-quality paired reads into contigs. Contigs were aligned with BLAST to IMGT TRBV, TRBD and TRBJ reference genes, and CDR3 was defined per IMGT. Highly expanded clones were defined as clonotypes with a frequency above 0.1%. Repertoire diversity was measured by Shannon entropy, and V-J evenness by the Gini coefficient. Clonotypes shared by more than one individual were considered public. TCRdb cleaned the public reads at Q25 with fastp, built clones with MiXCR and kept in-frame beta chains. Identical CDR3 protein sequences are pooled into one entry, listed with their most common genes and DNA. The V and J calls come from TCRdb's annotation, not from the publication. The sample data list 200,000 to 250,000 distinct CDR3 sequences, and around 20% of these were observed just once. The ten largest make up about 20% of the sample.

The TCR sequence derives from a female donor with Graves disease. The sample was peripheral blood mononuclear cells (PBMCs), taken at new diagnosis, from a patient treated with antithyroid drugs.

The sequenced DNA: TGTGCCAGCAGCTTAGGGGTGTGGAGCTCCTACGAGCAGTACTTC. This encodes CASSLGVWSSYEQYF. The rearranged segments are TRBV7-2 and TRBJ2-7; the D gene identity is not certain. CDR1 and CDR2, per the germline V gene, are SGHTA and FQGNSA. Deletion took 1 base off V and 0 bases off J, with a span of 10 bases between the germline ends. CDR3 length: 15 amino acids, cysteine to phenylalanine. Only the CDR3 portion is preserved as DNA: 45 bases, with reading frame beginning at the first base.